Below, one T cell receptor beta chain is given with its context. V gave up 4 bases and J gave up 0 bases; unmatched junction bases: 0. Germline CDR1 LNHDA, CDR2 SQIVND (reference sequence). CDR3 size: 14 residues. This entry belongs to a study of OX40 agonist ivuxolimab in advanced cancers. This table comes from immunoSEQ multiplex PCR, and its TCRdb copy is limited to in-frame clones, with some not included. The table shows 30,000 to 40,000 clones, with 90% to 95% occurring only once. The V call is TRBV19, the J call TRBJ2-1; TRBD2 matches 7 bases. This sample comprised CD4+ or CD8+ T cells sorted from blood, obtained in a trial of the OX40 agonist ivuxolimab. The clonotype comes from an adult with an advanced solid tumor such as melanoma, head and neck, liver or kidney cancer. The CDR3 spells CASSSGSSYNEQFF. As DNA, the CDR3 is TGTGCCAGTAGTAGCGGGAGCTCCTACAATGAGCAGTTCTTC.